This TCR beta chain was found in a study of OX40 agonist ivuxolimab in advanced cancers. As for this clone: Its cognate antigen is unknown.

Only in-frame clones appear in the TCRdb table, and some are missing; sequencing was by immunoSEQ multiplex PCR. The table lists around 80,000 clones, roughly 86% of them singletons. Trimming cost V 8 bases and J 4 bases; bases outside gene matches: 6. CDR1 is MNHEY, CDR2 SMNVEV, per germline (reference sequence). The CDR3 extends over 13 amino acids. Regarding the study as a whole: Among the lowest levels of clonal expansion were found in partial responders at 0.1-3.0 mg/kg.

Here the sequenced sample was CD4+ or CD8+ T cells sorted from blood, taken in a trial of the OX40 agonist ivuxolimab. This rearrangement joins TRBV27 to TRBJ1-1; 8 bases align to TRBD1. This clonotype was obtained from an adult with an advanced solid tumor such as melanoma, head and neck, liver or kidney cancer. The DNA for the CDR3 is TGTGCCAGCCAGGGGGCGGGGGTCACTGAAGCTTTCTTT. Protein sequence: CASQGAGVTEAFF.